The entry below describes one TCR beta chain. Time point described: pretreatment peripheral blood. The CDR3 is made up of 18 amino acids. CDR1 MNHEY and CDR2 SMNVEV come from the germline V gene (reference sequence). Trimming cost V 4 bases and J 0 bases; bases outside gene matches: 9. Method: immunoSEQ multiplex PCR; TCRdb's copy keeps in-frame clones and lacks some. The table records about 53,000 clones, 70% to 90% of them present only once. These data originate in a study of PD-L1 blockade in urothelial cancer. The overall study: Blood analysis occurred 3 weeks (second dose) and 6 weeks after treatment start. Median blood clonality was approximately 0.08, with under 100,000 unique TCRs.

The source of this sequence is a woman aged 55-69 years with urothelial cancer. Sequencing used PBMCs, obtained around atezolizumab (anti-PD-L1) treatment. V and J are TRBV27 and TRBJ1-6, with 7 nucleotides matching TRBD1. The CDR3 DNA sequence: TGTGCCAGCAGTTATTCCGGGACAGCGAGCTCCTATAATTCACCCCTCCACTTT. Amino acids: CASSYSGTASSYNSPLHF.